This note documents a single TCR beta chain sequence. No antigen is known for it. Base qualities are not provided; no much larger clone lies one nucleotide away. Whole blood was collected in K2EDTA tubes by collaborating institutions according to the institutions' own protocols. Collaborator samples were shipped for TCRbeta analysis as frozen whole blood, isolated PBMCs, or DNA extracted from either sample type. Trimming removed 6 bases from V and 5 bases from J; the gene matches leave 12 bases unexplained. CDR1 and CDR2 are drawn from the germline V gene: SGHNT, YENEEA. The CDR3, cysteine through phenylalanine, is 16 amino acids long. Only the CDR3 region is kept as DNA, spanning 48 bases read in frame from base 1. These data originate in a study of blood T cell repertoires in COVID-19 (dated by TCRdb to about 2020). Regarding the complete study: The collaborator samples originated in the United States, Italy and Spain and spanned the acute and convalescent phases of COVID-19. The prospective study material was composed of cDNA or gDNA derived from T cells, B-cell-depleted T cells, or PBMCs. Deeply sampled blood TCRbeta repertoires from subjects exposed to, actively infected with, or recovered from COVID-19 were included in the dataset. The repertoires were made available in a free public database intended to serve as a resource for research on the immune response to SARS-CoV-2. Samples were obtained from the ongoing ImmuneRACE study (first 160 participants) and from 1,000 to 1,500 subjects provided by 6 global collaborators. The sample metadata nearly always contained a de-identified subject ID, COVID-19 status, age in years and sex. Where HLA class I and class II types were available, the types were taken from metadata supplied by the sample provider, not from assay-based typing.

Paper-wide results and their limitations: The amount of clinical and demographic metadata varied by source and participant and was provided uncurated.

TCRbeta CDR3 regions were amplified from genomic DNA by means of the immunoSEQ Assay, a bias-controlled multiplex PCR. On the authors' methods: The number of nucleated cells in each sample was estimated from the amplification of reference gene primers within the assay. Sequence reads were collapsed and filtered to measure the absolute abundance of every unique TCRbeta CDR3 rearrangement. For each sample, productive Simpson clonality was calculated as the square root of Simpson's diversity index over productive rearrangements. TCRdb retrieved this table from immuneACCESS and kept in-frame rearrangements only. Not all clones are present; in checked studies, unresolved V genes account for under half, and no reason is known for the remainder. V, J and clone size are those of that table, while D and trimming were read from the DNA. The sample contains 25,000 to 35,000 clones, about 87% of them found a single time. The ten largest clones represent roughly 15% of the sample.

The chain couples TRBV11-3 to TRBJ2-5; TRBD2 lines up with 10 middle nucleotides. Sequences were obtained from peripheral blood. The source is a man between 65 and 85 years old with active COVID-19. The CDR3 loop reads CASSPMSGGARETQYF. The sequenced DNA is TGTGCCAGCAGTCCAATGAGCGGGGGGGCTCGGGAGACCCAGTACTTC.